The 5 T cell receptor beta chains presented below share a single source sample, sequenced in a study of graft-versus-host responses after intestinal transplantation. Measured with immunoSEQ multiplex PCR; TCRdb has only the in-frame clones, and not every one. The data contain tens of thousands of clones, around 90% of them singletons. Antigens for these TCRs are unknown. This material consisted of unstimulated CD4+ T cells sorted from spleen or lymph node cells, taken before intestinal transplant. The receptor set was obtained from a human donor who received an intestinal transplant.

V and J are TRBV5-1 and TRBJ2-3; 12 positions agree with TRBD2. The trim removed 4 bases at V and 1 base at J, leaving 4 bases unmatched. In germline, CDR1 is SGHRS, CDR2 YFSETQ. The CDR3 spans 16 residues. The chain's CDR3 is CASSEGLAGRTDTQYF. The CDR3 DNA sequence: TGCGCCAGCAGCGAAGGACTAGCGGGACGCACAGATACGCAGTATTTT.

This sequence joins TRBV2 and TRBJ1-1; no definite D call. Germline loops: CDR1 SNHLY, CDR2 FYNNEI. This CDR3 is 13 amino acids long. The germline V and J ends were trimmed by 7 bases and 1 base, with 10 bases remaining between them. Here the CDR3 reads CASNGMRNTEAFF. CDR3 nucleotides: TGTGCCAGCAACGGCATGAGGAACACTGAAGCTTTCTTT.

The rearrangement links TRBV18 to TRBJ1-3; D remains ambiguous. The CDR3 contains 13 residues. V lost 2 bases, J lost 6 bases, and 8 bases lay in between. Germline V lookup: CDR1 KGHSH, CDR2 LQKENI. CDR3: CASSPGIQNTIYF. Written as DNA, the CDR3 is TGTGCCAGCTCACCAGGAATTCAAAACACCATATATTTT.

The chain uses TRBV5-1 and TRBJ2-2; 10 bases fit TRBD2. Germline V gene lookup returns CDR1 SGHRS and CDR2 YFSETQ. The V gene end was trimmed by 4 bases and the J gene end by 2 bases; junction bases not matched to a gene: 2. The CDR3 spans 15 residues. In DNA, the CDR3 is TGCGCCAGCAGCGGGACTAGCGCCAACACCGGGGAGCTGTTTTTT. Translated: CASSGTSANTGELFF. Complete variable domain (other parts from reference TRBV5-1 and TRBJ2-2): KAGVTQTPRYLIKTRGQQVTLSCSPISGHRSVSWYQQTPGQGLQFLFEYFSETQRNKGNFPGRFSGRQFSNSRSEMNVSTLELGDSALYLCASSGTSANTGELFFGEGSRLTVL.

The chain carries TRBV5-1 and TRBJ1-1; the D gene is possibly TRBD1 (6 bases). V lost 0 bases and J lost 4, with 7 bases in between. The CDR3 runs 13 residues. In germline, CDR1 is SGHRS, CDR2 YFSETQ. The CDR3 coding sequence is TGCGCCAGCAGCTTGGAAGGGGGCACTGAAGCTTTCTTT. This encodes CASSLEGGTEAFF.